The clone carrying this T cell receptor beta chain was seen at least ten times. No antigen is known for it. A second PCR, run for about 6 to 11 cycles, used a sample-barcoded 5' primer plus a J-beta primer mix. With 12 random nucleotides, a template-switch adaptor tagged each individual cDNA molecule. Each CDR3 protein gets one entry after TCRdb re-called the 5' RACE reads with MiXCR. The profile shows hundreds of thousands of distinct CDR3 sequences, around a fifth of them singletons. Caucasian individuals from Russia who were healthy and aged about 6 to 90 acted as donors. The germline gives CDR1 SEHNR, CDR2 FQNEAQ (reference sequence). The ends lost 3 bases at V and 9 bases at J; junction bases unmatched: 3. The CDR3 sequence is 14 residues long. The data belong to a study of blood T cells in healthy people across ages. Study-wide results and limits: Per million T cells, TCR beta diversity dropped roughly linearly as age increased. Calculation of diversity from one million T cells yielded estimates considered to be underestimates.

The V gene is TRBV7-9, the J gene TRBJ2-1; 12 bases are shared with TRBD2. The sample was blood. The TCR was taken from a man aged 65 to 79 in good health. CDR3 sequence (DNA): TGTGCCAGCAGCTTGCTAGCGGGAGGGCTTGAGCAGTTCTTC. This sequence encodes CASSLLAGGLEQFF. Together with reference TRBV7-9 and TRBJ2-1, the CDR3 gives the full variable domain: DTGVSQNPRHKITKRGQNVTFRCDPISEHNRLYWYRQTLGQGPEFLTYFQNEAQLEKSRLLSDRFSAERPKGSFSTLEIQRTEQGDSAMYLCASSLLAGGLEQFFGPGTRLTVL.